The 32 T cell receptor beta chains reported below all come from one sample, sequenced in a study of lymphopenia after photon versus proton radiotherapy. Sequencing was performed with immunoSEQ multiplex PCR; in TCRdb, only in-frame clones are kept and a portion is missing. Of approximately 66,000 clones listed, about 90% are singletons. The sequences come from peripheral blood, collected from a patient treated with photon-based radiotherapy. These TCRs come from a man in his forties with gastric cancer.

The table lists this clone with a count of one. V gene TRBV6-6 combines with J gene TRBJ2-7; D is uncertain. The CDR3 runs to 13 residues. Germline-derived CDR1 and CDR2 are MNHNY and SVGAGI (reference sequence). V lost 2 bases and J lost 3, with 8 bases in between. The CDR3 reads CASSYRQNYEQYF. For the CDR3, the DNA is TGTGCCAGCAGTTACAGGCAGAACTACGAGCAGTACTTC.

This chain joins TRBV7-6 and TRBJ1-2; 10 nucleotides match TRBD1. The length of the CDR3 is 15 residues. The V and J ends lost 1 base and 8 bases, in that order; junction bases with no gene match: 7. CDR1 is SGHVS, CDR2 FNYEAQ, per germline. In DNA form, the CDR3 reads TGTGCCAGCAGCTTAGGACAGGGGGCGGTTGGGGGCTACACCTTC. This sequence encodes CASSLGQGAVGGYTF.

Turning to this clone: In the same sample, other DNA sequences code for this CDR3. The gene calls are TRBV9 and TRBJ2-2; no firm D call. Germline CDR1 is SGDLS and CDR2 is YYNGEE. The CDR3 is made up of 12 amino acids. V shed 2 bases and J shed 2 bases, with 1 base lying between them. CDR3 sequence (DNA): TGTGCCAGCAGCGTCAACACCGGGGAGCTGTTTTTT. It is translated as CASSVNTGELFF.

This sequence joins TRBV30 and TRBJ2-1; 11 bases are a match to TRBD2. The CDR3 is 15 amino acids. The V and J ends lost 1 base and 7 bases, in that order; junction bases with no gene match: 6. Looked up from germline, CDR1 is GTSNPN and CDR2 is SVGIG (reference sequence). In DNA form, the CDR3 reads TGTGCCTGGAGTGGACTAGCGGGGCGTAGAAATGAGCAGTTCTTC. Amino acids: CAWSGLAGRRNEQFF.

V usage is TRBV5-1 and J usage is TRBJ2-3; D uncertain. This CDR3 spans 13 amino acids. V lost 0 bases, J lost 1 base, and 3 bases lay in between. Germline V lookup: CDR1 SGHRS, CDR2 YFSETQ. CDR3 nucleotide sequence: TGCGCCAGCAGCTTGGACGGCACAGATACGCAGTATTTT. Amino acid sequence: CASSLDGTDTQYF.

Note on this clone: At one end, the junction sequence differs from germline, possibly due to a read error. This chain links TRBV11-3 with TRBJ2-3; D uncertain. Germline lookup yields CDR1 SGHNT and CDR2 YENEEA. This CDR3 is built from 13 residues. The CDR3 protein is CASSLGNTDTQYF. The DNA of the CDR3 is TGTGCCAGTAGCTTAGGGAACACAGATACGCAGTATTTT.

The chain uses TRBV11-2 and TRBJ2-3; TRBD2 might be the D (5 bases). CDR1 is SGHAT and CDR2 is FQNNGV in the germline V gene. This CDR3 has 12 residues. Between the trimmed V and J ends, which lost 10 bases and 1 base, there was a span of 9 bases. The chain's CDR3 is CATSSGTDTQYF. The CDR3, as DNA: TGTGCCACTAGCTCCGGCACAGATACGCAGTATTTT.

In this sample, this clone turned up once. An end of the junction does not agree with germline; a read error may underlie this. This chain links TRBV15 with TRBJ2-3, with a tentative D call TRBD1 (6 bases). Looked up from germline, CDR1 is LNHNV and CDR2 is YYDKDF (reference sequence). This CDR3 spans 12 amino acids. CDR3 sequence: CATSRDRAGVSF. In nucleotides, the CDR3 is TGTGCCACCAGCAGAGATAGGGCAGGGGTTAGTTTT.

This clone was observed once. The V call is TRBV5-1, the J call TRBJ2-6, with D perhaps matching TRBD1 (5 bases). CDR1 and CDR2 from the germline V gene are SGHRS and YFSETQ. With 0 bases removed from V and 0 bases from J, the gap between germline ends came to 10 bases. The CDR3 has 17 residues. Here the CDR3 reads CASSLDSQGSGANVLTF. The CDR3 bases are TGCGCCAGCAGCTTGGACAGCCAGGGCTCTGGGGCCAACGTCCTGACTTTC.

This sequence joins TRBV15 and TRBJ1-6; D ambiguous. Germline lookup yields CDR1 LNHNV and CDR2 YYDKDF (reference sequence). The CDR3 consists of 12 residues. Trimming removed 8 bases at V and 7 bases at J, with 9 bases between. The CDR3 loop is CATSPVNSPLHF. DNA for the CDR3: TGTGCCACCTCCCCGGTGAATTCACCCCTCCACTTT.

The J gene is TRBJ1-2, the V gene TRBV2; 7 bases map to TRBD1. The V segment lost 1 base and the J segment 5 bases; nucleotides outside the gene matches: 7. Germline CDR1 reads SNHLY; CDR2 reads FYNNEI. The CDR3 has 15 residues. CDR3 loop: CASSEEGGEGYGYTF. CDR3 coding DNA: TGTGCCAGCAGTGAAGAAGGGGGCGAAGGATATGGCTACACCTTC.

CDR3 protein: CASSVSGTENYGYTF. The CDR3 nucleotides read TGTGCCAGTAGTGTCTCCGGGACAGAGAACTATGGCTACACCTTC. The chain combines TRBV19 with TRBJ1-2; 7 bases are a match to TRBD1. V dropped 5 bases and J dropped 2; count of bases not matched to a gene: 8. This CDR3 comprises 15 residues. Looked up from germline, CDR1 is LNHDA and CDR2 is SQIVND (reference sequence).

The rearrangement joins TRBV27 to TRBJ2-7, with D unclear. V was shortened by 4 bases and J by 12 bases, with 4 bases between the two germline ends. The CDR3 runs to 8 residues. The germline gives CDR1 MNHEY, CDR2 SMNVEV (reference sequence). In nucleotides, the CDR3 is TGTGCCAGCAGTTCCCGGTACTTC. It yields the protein CASSSRYF.

This clone was detected only once. This chain links TRBV27 with TRBJ2-7, with D uncertain. Germline V gives CDR1 MNHEY, CDR2 SMNVEV (reference sequence). This CDR3 contains 12 residues. Between the trimmed V and J ends, which lost 7 bases and 2 bases, there was a span of 9 bases. The CDR3 region is CASNHKAYEQYF. The CDR3 nucleotides are TGTGCCAGCAACCACAAGGCCTACGAGCAGTACTTC.

The rearrangement joins TRBV2 to TRBJ2-1; D gene ambiguous. Germline-derived CDR1 and CDR2 are SNHLY and FYNNEI. Between the trimmed V and J ends, which lost 6 bases and 8 bases, there was a span of 14 bases. The CDR3 spans 13 residues. The DNA of the CDR3 is TGTGCCAGCAGCCCCCAAGGGATCGATGAGCAGTTCTTC. Amino acids: CASSPQGIDEQFF.

The chain employs TRBV11-2 and TRBJ1-1, with TRBD1 as a possible D gene (5 bases). Between the trimmed V and J ends, which lost 5 bases and 1 base, there was a span of 17 bases. The CDR3 contains 16 residues. From germline, CDR1 is SGHAT and CDR2 FQNNGV. CDR3 bases: TGTGCCAGCAGCCCCGGGGGGAGGGGCCGGAACACTGAAGCTTTCTTT. Protein sequence: CASSPGGRGRNTEAFF.

This clone was observed a single time. The chain carries TRBV19 and TRBJ2-2, with a possible D match to TRBD2 (6 bases). CDR1 and CDR2 (germline): LNHDA, SQIVND (reference sequence). CDR3 length equals 18 residues. V was pared by 5 bases and J by 5 bases, with 24 bases between. The CDR3 here is CASSFSGTPARGTGELFF. The CDR3 coding sequence is TGTGCCAGTAGTTTCTCCGGGACCCCTGCCCGGGGGACCGGGGAGCTGTTTTTT.

The chain couples TRBV9 to TRBJ2-1, with D perhaps matching TRBD1 or TRBD2 (5 bases each). Germline V gene data show CDR1 as SGDLS and CDR2 as YYNGEE. The germline V and J ends were trimmed by 3 bases and 8 bases, with 15 bases remaining between them. This CDR3 has 14 residues. The CDR3, as DNA: TGTGCCAGCAGCGACGGGACCCTGACCCATGAGCAGTTCTTC. Encoded protein: CASSDGTLTHEQFF.

This clone was observed a single time. The rearrangement uses TRBV18 and TRBJ2-1; D gene uncertain. This CDR3 has 11 residues. Germline CDR1 reads KGHSH; CDR2 reads LQKENI. The V end lost 3 bases, the J end lost 9 bases, and 6 bases lay between the germline ends. CDR3 sequence reads: CASSPVREQFF. The CDR3 bases are TGTGCCAGCTCACCGGTTCGTGAGCAGTTCTTC. Full variable domain (outside the CDR3, taken from reference TRBV18 and TRBJ2-1): NAGVMQNPRHLVRRRGQEARLRCSPMKGHSHVYWYRQLPEEGLKFMVYLQKENIIDESGMPKERFSAEFPKEGPSILRIQQVVRGDSAAYFCASSPVREQFFGPGTRLTVL.

The gene calls are TRBV11-2 and TRBJ2-7; 11 nucleotides line up with TRBD2. The CDR3 is 17 amino acids. Germline V CDR1 and CDR2: SGHAT, FQNNGV. Losses at the gene ends were 0 bases for V and 3 bases for J; bases not matched to a gene: 7. The CDR3 bases are TGTGCCAGCAGCTTAGATGACGGGACTAGCGGAGGCTACGAGCAGTACTTC. This encodes CASSLDDGTSGGYEQYF.

This clone was seen a handful of times. J is TRBJ2-5 and V is TRBV5-1, with 10 bases identical to TRBD2. The CDR3 length is 16 residues. CDR1 and CDR2 from the germline V gene are SGHRS and YFSETQ. Trimming took 4 bases from V and 1 from J; bases not matched to a gene: 7. The CDR3 here is CASSGGIAGGQETQYF. The DNA of the CDR3 is TGCGCCAGCAGCGGTGGAATAGCGGGGGGCCAAGAGACCCAGTACTTC.

This sequence joins TRBV4-1 and TRBJ1-5; D possibly corresponds to TRBD1 (5 bases). The CDR3 sequence is 15 residues long. Trimming took off 1 base at V and 9 bases at J, with 16 bases between the two ends. The V gene's germline CDR1 is MGHRA and CDR2 YSYEKL. The CDR3 region has the DNA TGCGCCAGCAGCCAAGTAAGGGGACCAATGTGGCCCCAGCATTTT. This gives the protein CASSQVRGPMWPQHF.

V and J are TRBV27 and TRBJ1-1; D is possibly TRBD1 (6 bases). The CDR3 is made up of 13 amino acids. The V and J ends lost 1 base and 11 bases respectively, with 14 bases between them. CDR1 and CDR2 (germline): MNHEY, SMNVEV (reference sequence). The CDR3 DNA is TGTGCCAGCAGTTTATATCCGGCAGGGGAGGCTTTCTTT. Translation: CASSLYPAGEAFF.

This clone was detected only once. The V call is TRBV5-4, the J call TRBJ2-7; D perhaps matches TRBD2 (5 bases). Trimming pared 7 bases from V and 0 bases from J, leaving 11 bases between. CDR3 size: 13 residues. Looked up from germline, CDR1 is SGHNT and CDR2 is YYREEE (reference sequence). CDR3 sequence reads: CASAGSGSYEQYF. The CDR3, as DNA: TGTGCCAGCGCCGGCAGCGGCTCCTACGAGCAGTACTTC.

The J gene is TRBJ2-1, the V gene TRBV27; TRBD2 matches 10 bases. Unmatched junction bases numbered 11, after V lost 5 bases and J lost 1 base. The CDR3 length is 18 residues. The germline CDR1 and CDR2 sequences are MNHEY and SMNVEV (reference sequence). As DNA, the CDR3 is TGTGCCAGCAGTCCAATCGAGCGGGGGGGTTATTCCTACAATGAGCAGTTCTTC. This sequence encodes CASSPIERGGYSYNEQFF.

This clone appeared once. The chain recombines TRBV5-6 with TRBJ1-1, with D possibly matching TRBD1 (6 bases). The ends were cut back, 5 bases at V and 1 base at J, with 15 bases in the middle. The CDR3 runs 15 residues. The germline gives CDR1 SGHDT, CDR2 YYEEEE. The CDR3 loop reads CASSIGQNPNTEAFF. In nucleotides, the CDR3 is TGTGCCAGCAGTATCGGACAGAACCCGAACACTGAAGCTTTCTTT.

The J gene is TRBJ1-6, the V gene TRBV18, with D maybe TRBD1 (6 bases). With 4 bases removed from V and 8 bases from J, the gap between germline ends came to 12 bases. Germline CDR1 is KGHSH and CDR2 is LQKENI. CDR3 size: 14 residues. CDR3 DNA sequence: TGTGCCAGCTCACGGGACAATTCAGATTCACCCCTCCACTTT. Protein product: CASSRDNSDSPLHF.

This chain links TRBV7-9 with TRBJ1-1; D gene unclear. The CDR3 covers 14 residues. Germline V gene data show CDR1 as SEHNR and CDR2 as FQNEAQ (reference sequence). V lost 7 bases, J lost 6 bases, and 18 bases lay in between. CDR3 sequence reads: CASNEEAPNPEAFF. The CDR3 DNA reads TGTGCCAGCAACGAAGAGGCGCCAAACCCTGAAGCTTTCTTT.

The chain combines TRBV7-8 with TRBJ1-1, with D hard to call. Trimming pared 0 bases from V and 5 bases from J, leaving 4 bases between. The CDR3 totals 12 residues. CDR1 and CDR2 (germline): SGHVS, FQNEAQ. CDR3 nucleotide sequence: TGTGCCAGCAGCTTAGCGGGGACTGAAGCTTTCTTT. Its protein is CASSLAGTEAFF.

The chain employs TRBV5-1 and TRBJ2-7; a weak D match, TRBD1 (6 bases). The CDR3 contains 12 residues. Germline V CDR1 and CDR2: SGHRS, YFSETQ. Trimming pared 4 bases from V and 3 bases from J, leaving 8 bases between. CDR3 region: CASSPDSYEQYF. The CDR3 nucleotides are TGCGCCAGCAGCCCGGACAGCTACGAGCAGTACTTC. The entire variable domain, with the rest obtained from reference TRBV5-1 and TRBJ2-7, is as follows: KAGVTQTPRYLIKTRGQQVTLSCSPISGHRSVSWYQQTPGQGLQFLFEYFSETQRNKGNFPGRFSGRQFSNSRSEMNVSTLELGDSALYLCASSPDSYEQYFGPGTRLTVT.

The chain joins TRBV11-1 to TRBJ1-1; 9 nucleotides line up with TRBD1. The germline gives CDR1 SGHAT, CDR2 FQDESV (reference sequence). The CDR3 runs to 14 residues. The trim removed 5 bases at V and 6 bases at J, leaving 7 bases unmatched. The CDR3 DNA reads as TGTGCCAGCAGCAGACAGGGACAGGGCGCTGAAGCTTTCTTT. It translates to CASSRQGQGAEAFF.

The gene calls are TRBV6-6 and TRBJ2-1; D may be TRBD1 or TRBD2 (5 bases each). CDR1 is MNHNY and CDR2 is SVGAGI in the germline V gene (reference sequence). With 5 bases removed from V and 2 bases from J, the gap between germline ends came to 13 bases. CDR3 length: 15 residues. CDR3 loop: CASSPTGTPYNEQFF. CDR3 bases: TGTGCCAGCAGTCCAACCGGGACCCCCTACAATGAGCAGTTCTTC.